The T cell receptor (beta chain) under discussion was sequenced for a study of T cells of healthy individuals. TCRdb analysed the 5' RACE reads with MiXCR anew, one entry per CDR3 protein. The top ten hold approximately 4.6% of the sample, which has 55,000 to 65,000 distinct CDR3 sequences, about 16% seen once. This clonotype has ten or more counts. The clonotype originates from a human donor in good health.

The CDR3 DNA sequence: TGTGCCAGCAGCTTCTCTGACTCCTACGAGCAGTACTTC. Translated, it gives CASSFSDSYEQYF. This rearrangement joins TRBV7-2 to TRBJ2-7; D remains unclear. V was pared by 3 bases and J by 0 bases, with 6 bases between. Germline V gene data show CDR1 as SGHTA and CDR2 as FQGNSA. The CDR3 is 13 amino acids.